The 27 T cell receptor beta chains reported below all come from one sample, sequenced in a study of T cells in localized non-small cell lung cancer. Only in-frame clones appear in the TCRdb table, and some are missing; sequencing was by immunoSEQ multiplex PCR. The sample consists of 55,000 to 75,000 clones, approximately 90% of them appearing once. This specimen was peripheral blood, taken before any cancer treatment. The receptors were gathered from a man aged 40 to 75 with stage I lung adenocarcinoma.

The CDR3 bases are TGTGCCAGCAGCCCTGGGACAACTGAGACCCAGTACTTC. Translated: CASSPGTTETQYF. The chain recombines TRBV7-8 with TRBJ2-5; D might be TRBD1 (6 bases). This CDR3 has 13 amino acids. Deletions cut 5 bases from V and 5 bases from J, with 12 bases between. CDR1 and CDR2 from the germline V gene are SGHVS and FQNEAQ.

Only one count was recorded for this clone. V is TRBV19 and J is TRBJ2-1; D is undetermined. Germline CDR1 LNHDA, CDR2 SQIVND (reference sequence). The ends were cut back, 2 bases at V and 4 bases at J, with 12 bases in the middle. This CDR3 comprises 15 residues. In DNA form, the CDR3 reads TGTGCCAGTAGTATAACCAGCGCCGAATACAATGAGCAGTTCTTC. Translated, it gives CASSITSAEYNEQFF.

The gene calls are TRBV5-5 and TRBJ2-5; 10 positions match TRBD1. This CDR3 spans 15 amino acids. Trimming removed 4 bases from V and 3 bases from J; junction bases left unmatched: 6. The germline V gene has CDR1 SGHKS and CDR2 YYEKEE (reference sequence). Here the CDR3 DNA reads TGTGCCAGCAGCACCGGACAGGGGGTTGAAGAGACCCAGTACTTC. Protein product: CASSTGQGVEETQYF.

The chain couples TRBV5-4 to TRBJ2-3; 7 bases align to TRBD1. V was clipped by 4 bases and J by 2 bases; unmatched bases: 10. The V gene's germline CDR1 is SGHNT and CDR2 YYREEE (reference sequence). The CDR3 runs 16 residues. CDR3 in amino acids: CASSPGRQGHTDTQYF. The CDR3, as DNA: TGTGCCAGCAGCCCGGGGAGACAGGGACACACAGATACGCAGTATTTT.

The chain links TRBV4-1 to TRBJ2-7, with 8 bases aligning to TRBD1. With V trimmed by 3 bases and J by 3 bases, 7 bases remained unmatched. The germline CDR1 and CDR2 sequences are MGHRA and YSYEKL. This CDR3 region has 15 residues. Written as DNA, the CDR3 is TGCGCCAGCAGCCAGATTGGACAGGGAGGCTACGAGCAGTACTTC. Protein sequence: CASSQIGQGGYEQYF.

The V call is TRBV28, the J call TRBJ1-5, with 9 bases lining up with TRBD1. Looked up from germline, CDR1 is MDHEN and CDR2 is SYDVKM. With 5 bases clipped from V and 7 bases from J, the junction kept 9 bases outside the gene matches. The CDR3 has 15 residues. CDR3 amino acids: CASSPYRGQGQPQHF. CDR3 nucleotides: TGTGCCAGCAGTCCGTACAGGGGGCAAGGGCAGCCCCAGCATTTT.

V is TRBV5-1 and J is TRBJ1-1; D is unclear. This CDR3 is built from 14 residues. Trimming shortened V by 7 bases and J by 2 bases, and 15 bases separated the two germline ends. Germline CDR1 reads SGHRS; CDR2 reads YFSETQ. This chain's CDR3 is CASHRGRGNTEAFF. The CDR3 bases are TGCGCCAGCCACCGCGGGCGGGGTAACACTGAAGCTTTCTTT.

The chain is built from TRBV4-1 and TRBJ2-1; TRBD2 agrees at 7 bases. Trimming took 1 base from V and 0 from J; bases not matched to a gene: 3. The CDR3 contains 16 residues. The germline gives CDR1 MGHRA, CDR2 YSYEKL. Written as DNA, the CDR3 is TGCGCCAGCAGCCAAGGAGCGGGAAGCTCCTACAATGAGCAGTTCTTC. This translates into CASSQGAGSSYNEQFF.

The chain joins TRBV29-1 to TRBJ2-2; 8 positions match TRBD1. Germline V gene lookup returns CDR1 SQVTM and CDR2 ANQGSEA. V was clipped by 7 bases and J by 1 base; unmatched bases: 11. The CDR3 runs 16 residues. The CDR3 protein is CSAGLTGTGNTGELFF. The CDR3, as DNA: TGCAGCGCCGGACTCACCGGGACAGGGAACACCGGGGAGCTGTTTTTT.

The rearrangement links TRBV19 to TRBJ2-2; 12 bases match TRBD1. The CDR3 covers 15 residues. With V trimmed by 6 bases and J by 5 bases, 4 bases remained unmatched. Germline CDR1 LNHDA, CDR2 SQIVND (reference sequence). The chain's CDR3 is CASRSGQGATGELFF. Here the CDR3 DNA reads TGTGCCAGTAGATCGGGACAGGGGGCGACCGGGGAGCTGTTTTTT.

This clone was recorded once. The CDR3 sequence is CASSFSRGGDTIYF. CDR3 DNA: TGTGCCAGCAGCTTTTCTCGGGGGGGCGACACCATATATTTT. The chain carries TRBV6-5 and TRBJ1-3; the D gene is possibly TRBD1 (6 bases). Germline V gives CDR1 MNHEY, CDR2 SVGAGI. This CDR3 is built from 14 residues. V lost 6 bases and J 8 bases, leaving 17 bases between the germline ends.

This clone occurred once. The DNA for the CDR3 is TGTGCCAGCAGCTTAGCTGGACCCAGCGGCGAGCAGTACTTC. Translating gives CASSLAGPSGEQYF. The V and J genes are TRBV7-2 and TRBJ2-7, with D perhaps matching TRBD2 (5 bases). The CDR3 is 14 amino acids. Germline CDR1 and CDR2: SGHTA and FQGNSA. V gave up 0 bases and J gave up 6 bases, with 12 bases separating them.

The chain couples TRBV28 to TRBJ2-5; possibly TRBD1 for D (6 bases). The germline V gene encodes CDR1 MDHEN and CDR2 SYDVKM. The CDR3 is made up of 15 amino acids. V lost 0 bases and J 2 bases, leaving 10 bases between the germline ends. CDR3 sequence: CASSLWGTKQETQYF. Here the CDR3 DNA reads TGTGCCAGCAGTTTATGGGGGACAAAACAAGAGACCCAGTACTTC.

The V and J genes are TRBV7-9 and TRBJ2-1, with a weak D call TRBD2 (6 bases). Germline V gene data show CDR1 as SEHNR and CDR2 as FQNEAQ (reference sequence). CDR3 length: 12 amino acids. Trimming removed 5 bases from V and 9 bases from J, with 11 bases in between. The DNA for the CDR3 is TGTGCCAGCAGCCCGACTAGAACTGAGCAGTTCTTC. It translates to CASSPTRTEQFF.

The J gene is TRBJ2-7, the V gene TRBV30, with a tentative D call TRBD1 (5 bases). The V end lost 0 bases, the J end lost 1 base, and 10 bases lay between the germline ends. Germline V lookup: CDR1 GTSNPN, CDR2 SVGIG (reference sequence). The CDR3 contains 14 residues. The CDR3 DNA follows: TGTGCCTGGAGTGTTCTGACAGATTCCTACGAGCAGTACTTC. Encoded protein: CAWSVLTDSYEQYF.

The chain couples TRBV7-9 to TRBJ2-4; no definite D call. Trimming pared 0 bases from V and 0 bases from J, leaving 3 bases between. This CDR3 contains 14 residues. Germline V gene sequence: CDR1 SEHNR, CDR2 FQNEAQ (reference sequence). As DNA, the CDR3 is TGTGCCAGCAGCTTAGCGCTAGCCAAAAACATTCAGTACTTC. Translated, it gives CASSLALAKNIQYF.

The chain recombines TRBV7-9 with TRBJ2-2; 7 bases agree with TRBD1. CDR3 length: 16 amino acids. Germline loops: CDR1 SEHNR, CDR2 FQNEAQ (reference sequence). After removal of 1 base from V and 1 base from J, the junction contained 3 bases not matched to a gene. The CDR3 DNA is TGTGCCAGCAGCTTAGGAGGGGGCGAGAACACCGGGGAGCTGTTTTTT. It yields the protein CASSLGGGENTGELFF.

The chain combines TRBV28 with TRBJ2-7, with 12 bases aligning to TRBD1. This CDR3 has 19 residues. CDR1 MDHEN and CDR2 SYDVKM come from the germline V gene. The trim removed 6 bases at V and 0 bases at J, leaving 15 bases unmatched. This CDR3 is CASRSGTGGLAVLSYEQYF. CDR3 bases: TGTGCCAGCAGATCCGGGACAGGGGGCCTAGCGGTCCTCTCCTACGAGCAGTACTTC.

CDR3 loop: CASSSQAGQETQYF. The CDR3 DNA sequence: TGTGCCAGCAGCTCCCAAGCGGGGCAAGAGACCCAGTACTTC. This sequence joins TRBV7-2 and TRBJ2-5; 7 nucleotides agree with TRBD2. J lost 2 bases, V lost 4 bases, and 4 bases had no gene match. Per the germline V gene, CDR1 is SGHTA and CDR2 is FQGNSA. The CDR3 is made up of 14 amino acids.

CDR3 protein: CASSLSSPINEQFF. The DNA for the CDR3 is TGCGCCAGCAGCTTGTCGAGCCCTATCAATGAGCAGTTCTTC. This chain links TRBV5-1 with TRBJ2-1, with D unclear. CDR1 and CDR2 from the germline V gene are SGHRS and YFSETQ. The germline V and J ends were trimmed by 1 base and 6 bases, with 11 bases remaining between them. The CDR3 totals 14 residues.

CDR3 DNA sequence: TGTGCCAGCCGCCCCAGGGAGGGCGGCTACACCTTC. Translating gives CASRPREGGYTF. The chain has TRBV2 and TRBJ1-2, with D perhaps TRBD1 (5 bases). There are 12 residues in the CDR3. The V and J ends lost 8 bases and 8 bases respectively, with 15 bases between them. CDR1 and CDR2 (germline): SNHLY, FYNNEI.

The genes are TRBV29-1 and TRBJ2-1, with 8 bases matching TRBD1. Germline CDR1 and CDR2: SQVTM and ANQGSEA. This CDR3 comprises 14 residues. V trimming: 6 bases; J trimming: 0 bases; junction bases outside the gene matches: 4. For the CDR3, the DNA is TGCAGCGTAGCGGACAGGGCCTCCTACAATGAGCAGTTCTTC. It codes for CSVADRASYNEQFF.

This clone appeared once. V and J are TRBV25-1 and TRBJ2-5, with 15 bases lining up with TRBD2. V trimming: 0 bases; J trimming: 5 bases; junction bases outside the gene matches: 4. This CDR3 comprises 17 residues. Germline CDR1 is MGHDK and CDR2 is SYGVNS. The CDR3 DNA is TGTGCCAGCAGTGAATATGGACTAGCGGGAGGGCCGGAGACCCAGTACTTC. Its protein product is CASSEYGLAGGPETQYF.

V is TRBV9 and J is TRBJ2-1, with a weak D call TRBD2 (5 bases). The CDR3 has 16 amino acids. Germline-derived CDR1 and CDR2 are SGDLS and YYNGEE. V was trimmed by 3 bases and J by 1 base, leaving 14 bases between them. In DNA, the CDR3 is TGTGCCAGCAGCGGACCGGCAGCGGAGTCCTACAATGAGCAGTTCTTC. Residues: CASSGPAAESYNEQFF.

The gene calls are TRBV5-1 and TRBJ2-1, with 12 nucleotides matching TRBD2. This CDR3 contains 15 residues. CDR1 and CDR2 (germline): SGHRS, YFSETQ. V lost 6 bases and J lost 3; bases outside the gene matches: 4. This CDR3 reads CASTLTSGSYNEQFF. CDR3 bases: TGCGCCAGCACCCTGACTAGCGGGAGCTACAATGAGCAGTTCTTC.

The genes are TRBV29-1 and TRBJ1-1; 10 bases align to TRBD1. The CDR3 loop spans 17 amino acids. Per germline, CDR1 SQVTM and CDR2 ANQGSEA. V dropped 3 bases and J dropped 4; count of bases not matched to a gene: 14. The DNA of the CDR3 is TGCAGCGTTGAGCTCCGGGACAGGGGACCCTTGGCCACTGAAGCTTTCTTT. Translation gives CSVELRDRGPLATEAFF.

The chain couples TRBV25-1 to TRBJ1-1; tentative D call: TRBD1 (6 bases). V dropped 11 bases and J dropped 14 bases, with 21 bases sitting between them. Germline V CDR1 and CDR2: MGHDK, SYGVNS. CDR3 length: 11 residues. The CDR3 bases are TGTGCCGGGGGGAGTTCCCGACAGGTATTCTTT. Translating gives CAGGSSRQVFF.